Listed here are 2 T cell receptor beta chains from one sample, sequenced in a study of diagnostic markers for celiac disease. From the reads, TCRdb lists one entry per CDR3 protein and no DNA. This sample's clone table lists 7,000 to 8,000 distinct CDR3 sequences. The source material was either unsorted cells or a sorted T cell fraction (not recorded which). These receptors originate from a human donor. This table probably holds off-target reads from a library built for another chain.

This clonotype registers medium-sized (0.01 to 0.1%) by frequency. CDR3: CSASGTSVEQYF. The J gene is TRBJ2-7, the V gene TRBV20-1; the TCRdb call, TRBD2, lacks DNA for checking. The CDR3 covers 12 residues. CDR1 and CDR2 from the germline V gene are DFQATT and SNEGSKA (reference sequence).

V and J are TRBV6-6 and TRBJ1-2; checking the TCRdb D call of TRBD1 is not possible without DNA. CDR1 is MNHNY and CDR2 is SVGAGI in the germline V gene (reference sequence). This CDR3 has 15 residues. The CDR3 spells CASRSGEGWRDGYTF.